Following are 29 T cell receptor beta chains from one sample sequenced in a study of blood T cell repertoires in COVID-19. The data were produced by immunoSEQ multiplex PCR, yet TCRdb's version contains in-frame clones alone and is incomplete. The table has tens of thousands of clones, 76% seen once; the top ten hold 8.5%. Sequencing input: peripheral blood. The receptors derive from a man between 70 and 80 years old with active or convalescent COVID-19.

The CDR3 nucleotides read TGTGCCAGCAGTGAGGGGACAGGGGGCAATTCACCCCTCCACTTT. This codes for CASSEGTGGNSPLHF. The J gene is TRBJ1-6, the V gene TRBV6-1, with TRBD1 matching over 12 bases. The CDR3 sequence is 15 residues long. V was clipped by 3 bases and J by 7 bases; unmatched bases: 1. From germline, CDR1 is MNHNS and CDR2 SASEGT.

This chain joins TRBV3-1 (or the pseudogene TRBV3-2) and TRBJ2-3; 9 bases fit TRBD2. CDR1 is LGHDT, CDR2 YNNKEL, per germline (reference sequence). CDR3 size: 15 residues. Trimming took 3 bases from V and 3 from J; bases not matched to a gene: 4. CDR3 protein: CASSQAGGQTDTQYF. CDR3 coding DNA: TGTGCCAGCAGCCAGGCGGGGGGGCAGACAGATACGCAGTATTTT.

The V call is TRBV28, the J call TRBJ1-6; D unresolved. CDR1 is MDHEN, CDR2 SYDVKM, per germline. The CDR3 has 15 amino acids. Trimming shortened V by 7 bases and J by 5 bases, and 15 bases separated the two germline ends. The CDR3 here is CASNKVQTNNSPLHF. The CDR3 region has the DNA TGTGCCAGCAATAAGGTACAGACCAATAATTCACCCCTCCACTTT.

The V gene is TRBV7-2, the J gene TRBJ1-2; D uncertain. CDR1 is SGHTA and CDR2 is FQGNSA in the germline V gene. Between the trimmed V and J ends, which lost 5 bases and 5 bases, there was a span of 15 bases. The CDR3 has 14 residues. The DNA of the CDR3 is TGTGCCAGCAGCCCACCCATCCCTATATATGGCTACACCTTC. Translation: CASSPPIPIYGYTF. Filled out from reference TRBV7-2 and TRBJ1-2, the complete variable domain reads GAGVSQSPSNKVTEKGKDVELRCDPISGHTALYWYRQSLGQGLEFLIYFQGNSAPDKSGLPSDRFSAERTGGSVSTLTIQRTQQEDSAVYLCASSPPIPIYGYTFGSGTRLTVV.

This clone was seen a few times. This chain links TRBV7-2 with TRBJ1-5; D is ambiguous. Looked up from germline, CDR1 is SGHTA and CDR2 is FQGNSA. With 6 bases removed from V and 6 bases from J, the gap between germline ends came to 18 bases. The CDR3 spans 15 residues. The CDR3 reads CASSSSLGRSQPQHF. The CDR3 DNA follows: TGTGCCAGCAGTTCATCCCTCGGCCGGAGTCAGCCCCAGCATTTT.

The CDR3 DNA reads TGTGCCAGCAGCGCCGGGACAGGCACGTACTTC. This translates into CASSAGTGTYF. The rearrangement uses TRBV27 and TRBJ2-7; TRBD1 aligns across 8 bases. The CDR3 loop spans 11 amino acids. The ends lost 6 bases at V and 12 bases at J; junction bases unmatched: 7. Looked up from germline, CDR1 is MNHEY and CDR2 is SMNVEV (reference sequence).

V usage is TRBV28 and J usage is TRBJ1-4; tentative D call: TRBD1 (5 bases). Per the germline V gene, CDR1 is MDHEN and CDR2 is SYDVKM. V lost 3 bases, J lost 2 bases, and 10 bases lay in between. CDR3 length equals 15 residues. The CDR3, as DNA: TGTGCCAGCAGTTTGGTGGGGGGTACTAATGAAAAACTGTTTTTT. The encoded protein is CASSLVGGTNEKLFF.

The chain uses TRBV11-2 and TRBJ2-1; D is uncertain. The CDR3 extends over 13 amino acids. V lost 6 bases and J 9 bases, leaving 15 bases between the germline ends. The germline CDR1 and CDR2 sequences are SGHAT and FQNNGV. CDR3 in amino acids: CASSPMAQTEQFF. In DNA, the CDR3 is TGTGCCAGCAGTCCAATGGCTCAAACTGAGCAGTTCTTC.

To note about this clone: Other DNA sequences in the same sample also yield this CDR3. The chain has TRBV28 and TRBJ1-2, with a weak D call TRBD1 (5 bases). The CDR3 is 13 amino acids. Germline-derived CDR1 and CDR2 are MDHEN and SYDVKM. Trimming removed 5 bases at V and 4 bases at J, with 11 bases between. The CDR3 loop reads CASSLGTGYGYTF. DNA of the CDR3: TGTGCCAGCAGTCTCGGGACTGGCTATGGCTACACCTTC.

The V gene is TRBV19, the J gene TRBJ1-5, with D hard to call. Trimming removed 5 bases at V and 4 bases at J, with 6 bases between. Germline CDR1 LNHDA, CDR2 SQIVND (reference sequence). This CDR3 is 12 amino acids long. CDR3 DNA sequence: TGTGCCAGTAGTCGTCCGAATCAGCCCCAGCATTTT. It codes for CASSRPNQPQHF.

The CDR3 region is CTSSQVLLGARGLDTQYF. CDR3 nucleotides: TGCACCAGCAGCCAAGTTTTACTGGGGGCCAGAGGTCTGGATACGCAGTATTTT. J is TRBJ2-3 and V is TRBV1; the table's D gene call, TRBD1, was not cross checked with the DNA. TRBV1 is classified as a pseudogene. This CDR3 spans 18 amino acids.

The gene calls are TRBV19 and TRBJ2-3; D is perhaps TRBD1 (5 bases). Trimming took 5 bases from V and 0 from J, leaving 12 bases between them. The germline V gene has CDR1 LNHDA and CDR2 SQIVND (reference sequence). There are 15 residues in the CDR3. The CDR3 protein is CASSPLGASTDTQYF. Here the CDR3 DNA reads TGTGCCAGTAGTCCCCTTGGGGCTAGCACAGATACGCAGTATTTT.

In this sample, this clone turned up a few times. CDR3 bases: TGTGCCAGCAGCTCAACCGGACAGGGGTTCTATGGCTACACCTTC. Encoded protein: CASSSTGQGFYGYTF. The chain has TRBV7-9 and TRBJ1-2; 9 bases align to TRBD1. Germline V gives CDR1 SEHNR, CDR2 FQNEAQ (reference sequence). Trimming cost V 4 bases and J 4 bases; bases outside gene matches: 7. CDR3 size: 15 residues.

This clone appeared once. Mismatch with germline at one junction end may stem from a read error. The J gene is TRBJ1-2, the V gene TRBV10-3; 9 bases line up with TRBD1. Germline lookup yields CDR1 ENHRY and CDR2 SYGVKD. The CDR3 extends over 14 amino acids. CDR3 sequence (DNA): TGTGCCATCAGTGAGCGGGACAGGGTTACCGGCTGCACCTTC. This sequence encodes CAISERDRVTGCTF.

This clone was seen a few times. The V gene is TRBV18, the J gene TRBJ2-3, with a tentative D call TRBD1 (6 bases). The V end was cut by 2 bases, the J end by 4 bases, with 16 bases between. This CDR3 comprises 16 residues. Germline V gene sequence: CDR1 KGHSH, CDR2 LQKENI. The CDR3: CASSPSISQGSDTQYF. In DNA, the CDR3 is TGTGCCAGCTCACCATCTATATCACAGGGTTCAGATACGCAGTATTTT.

In its sample, this clone was seen a few times. V usage is TRBV4-1 and J usage is TRBJ1-2, with TRBD1 matching 8 bases. Trimming removed 3 bases from V and 0 bases from J; junction bases left unmatched: 3. In germline, CDR1 is MGHRA, CDR2 YSYEKL. This CDR3 region has 15 residues. The CDR3 sequence: CASSHTGGTNYGYTF. CDR3 in DNA: TGCGCCAGCAGCCATACAGGGGGGACTAACTATGGCTACACCTTC.

The V gene is TRBV7-3, the J gene TRBJ2-3, with D possibly TRBD2 on 5 matching bases. The CDR3 spans 14 residues. Germline CDR1 is SGHTA and CDR2 is FQGTGA. Trimming removed 3 bases from V and 5 bases from J, with 12 bases in between. The CDR3, as DNA: TGTGCCAGCAGCTTCGCGACTACCAAAGATACGCAGTATTTT. It translates to CASSFATTKDTQYF.

The chain couples TRBV28 to TRBJ1-5, with D unresolved. Between the trimmed V and J ends, which lost 6 bases and 3 bases, there was a span of 15 bases. Germline-derived CDR1 and CDR2 are MDHEN and SYDVKM. This CDR3 has 15 amino acids. The CDR3 reads CASSPALGDNQPQHF. In DNA form, the CDR3 reads TGTGCCAGCAGCCCGGCCCTGGGCGACAATCAGCCCCAGCATTTT.

The V and J genes are TRBV3-1 (or the pseudogene TRBV3-2) and TRBJ2-5; possible D gene TRBD2, 6 bases. Germline CDR1 and CDR2: LGHDT and YNNKEL (reference sequence). The CDR3 length is 13 residues. Trimming stripped 2 bases from V and 5 bases from J, with 9 bases between. The CDR3 sequence is CASSQLGGETQYF. CDR3 sequence (DNA): TGTGCCAGCAGCCAACTAGGAGGGGAGACCCAGTACTTC.

This chain joins TRBV27 and TRBJ1-1; D remains ambiguous. V lost 5 bases to trimming and J lost 6 bases, with 10 bases between them. The CDR3 covers 12 residues. Germline V gives CDR1 MNHEY, CDR2 SMNVEV (reference sequence). The CDR3 coding sequence is TGTGCCAGCAGTGAGGGTCGGTCTGAAGCTTTCTTT. Protein sequence: CASSEGRSEAFF.

The gene calls are TRBV7-3 and TRBJ2-5; D call uncertain. Germline CDR1 and CDR2: SGHTA and FQGTGA. CDR3 size: 13 residues. Trimming took 2 bases from V and 1 from J, leaving 5 bases between them. CDR3 sequence (DNA): TGTGCCAGCAGCTTACACTTCCAAGAGACCCAGTACTTC. Residues: CASSLHFQETQYF.

The chain uses TRBV9 and TRBJ2-2; D gene ambiguous. This CDR3 contains 13 residues. The V and J ends lost 0 bases and 3 bases respectively, with 3 bases between them. Germline V gives CDR1 SGDLS, CDR2 YYNGEE. This CDR3 reads CASSVAYTGELFF. CDR3 sequence (DNA): TGTGCCAGCAGCGTAGCTTACACCGGGGAGCTGTTTTTT.

The chain couples TRBV12-3 or TRBV12-4 to TRBJ1-1; tentatively, D is TRBD1 (5 bases). V shed 4 bases and J shed 1 base, with 7 bases lying between them. The CDR3 is made up of 13 amino acids. The CDR3 DNA sequence: TGTGCCAGCAGTTGGGGCGGGAACACTGAAGCTTTCTTT. Residues: CASSWGGNTEAFF.

The V and J genes are TRBV28 and TRBJ1-5; 7 bases agree with TRBD1. There are 14 residues in the CDR3. The junction had 9 bases not matched to a gene; V was cut back by 6 bases and J by 7 bases. Germline assignment: CDR1 MDHEN and CDR2 SYDVKM. The CDR3 sequence: CASRPGGPHQPQHF. The CDR3 DNA reads TGTGCCAGCAGACCAGGGGGGCCACACCAGCCCCAGCATTTT.

This sequence joins TRBV2 and TRBJ2-2, with TRBD1 matching over 8 bases. The germline V gene has CDR1 SNHLY and CDR2 FYNNEI. The CDR3 is made up of 15 amino acids. V shed 8 bases and J 4 bases; nucleotides not matched to a gene: 9. CDR3 protein: CASQGQAILTGELFF. The CDR3 nucleotides are TGTGCCAGCCAGGGACAGGCGATCCTCACCGGGGAGCTGTTTTTT.

The CDR3 DNA follows: TGCGCCAGCAGCAACGGACAGGCCGAAAATAATTCACCCCTCCACTTT. It encodes CASSNGQAENNSPLHF. The chain recombines TRBV5-1 with TRBJ1-6; 7 bases align to TRBD1. With V trimmed by 4 bases and J by 5 bases, 9 bases remained unmatched. The CDR3 consists of 16 residues. Germline assignment: CDR1 SGHRS and CDR2 YFSETQ. The full variable domain, rest sourced from reference TRBV5-1 and TRBJ1-6, is KAGVTQTPRYLIKTRGQQVTLSCSPISGHRSVSWYQQTPGQGLQFLFEYFSETQRNKGNFPGRFSGRQFSNSRSEMNVSTLELGDSALYLCASSNGQAENNSPLHFGNGTRLTVT.

A few counts support this clone. V and J are TRBV5-1 and TRBJ2-1, with D uncertain. The ends were cut back, 0 bases at V and 9 bases at J, with 10 bases in the middle. There are 13 residues in the CDR3. CDR1 is SGHRS and CDR2 is YFSETQ in the germline V gene. The CDR3, as DNA: TGCGCCAGCAGCTTGGCGGGTTCAAGTGAGCAGTTCTTC. This sequence encodes CASSLAGSSEQFF. The complete variable domain, with remaining parts taken from reference TRBV5-1 and TRBJ2-1, reads KAGVTQTPRYLIKTRGQQVTLSCSPISGHRSVSWYQQTPGQGLQFLFEYFSETQRNKGNFPGRFSGRQFSNSRSEMNVSTLELGDSALYLCASSLAGSSEQFFGPGTRLTVL.

The chain links TRBV7-3 to TRBJ2-3; 8 nucleotides agree with TRBD2. Germline CDR1 is SGHTA and CDR2 is FQGTGA. J lost 0 bases, V lost 5 bases, and 4 bases had no gene match. This CDR3 comprises 15 residues. The CDR3 reads CASSPRGGSTDTQYF. In DNA, the CDR3 is TGTGCCAGCAGCCCCCGGGGGGGGAGCACAGATACGCAGTATTTT.

The V and J genes are TRBV18 and TRBJ1-4, with TRBD1 matching 9 bases. CDR1 is KGHSH, CDR2 LQKENI, per germline. The V gene end was trimmed by 3 bases and the J gene end by 5 bases; junction bases not matched to a gene: 10. This CDR3 spans 17 amino acids. CDR3 nucleotide sequence: TGTGCCAGCTCACCTCCGGGACAGGGTGTCGGAAATGAAAAACTGTTTTTT. Its translation is CASSPPGQGVGNEKLFF.